A single sample gave rise to the 22 T cell receptor beta chains below, sequenced in a study of T-cell reconstitution after alpha-beta-depleted transplantation in children. This sample's TCRbeta library carried unique molecular identifier barcodes. TCRdb itself ran the PCR reads through MiXCR, one entry per CDR3 protein. The sample shows roughly 66,000 distinct CDR3 sequences, 4.9% of them seen only once. Sequences were derived from PBMCs, mostly from graft donor cells, sampled 180 days after TCRalphabeta/CD19-depleted stem cell transplant. These receptors all stem from a boy younger than two who had a stem cell transplant for acute myeloid leukemia, so the T cells may come from the graft donor.

Details on this clonotype: Just one base apart from a much larger clone, this may be a read error. This chain uses TRBV20-1 with TRBJ2-5; 10 bases match TRBD2. Losses at the gene ends were 5 bases for V and 4 bases for J; bases not matched to a gene: 16. CDR1 DFQATT and CDR2 SNEGSKA come from the germline V gene (reference sequence). There are 17 residues in the CDR3. Here the CDR3 reads CSAQGERGGFWRETQYF. CDR3 in DNA: TGCAGTGCTCAGGGGGAGCGGGGGGGTTTCTGGCGAGAGACCCAGTACTTC.

This clonotype was recorded many times. The chain recombines TRBV6-6 with TRBJ1-1; 7 nucleotides line up with TRBD1. CDR3 size: 15 residues. Per the germline V gene, CDR1 is MNHNY and CDR2 is SVGAGI (reference sequence). Trimming cost V 6 bases and J 0 bases; bases outside gene matches: 7. CDR3 in DNA: TGTGCCAGCAGGGCAGGGGGGGAGTTGAACACTGAAGCTTTCTTT. Its translation: CASRAGGELNTEAFF.

This clonotype was seen repeatedly, ten times or more. The rearrangement uses TRBV12-3 or TRBV12-4 and TRBJ2-1, with TRBD2 matching over 9 bases. The CDR3 consists of 17 residues. V shed 3 bases, J shed 4 bases, and the junction held 10 bases outside the gene matches. The CDR3 nucleotides read TGTGCCAGCAGTTTGGGGGTAGCGGGAGAAGTTTACAATGAGCAGTTCTTC. The encoded protein is CASSLGVAGEVYNEQFF.

This clonotype appeared many times. The DNA of the CDR3 is TGTGCCATCAAGGAGCAAGGGGACAATGAGCAGTTCTTC. It specifies CAIKEQGDNEQFF. V usage is TRBV10-3 and J usage is TRBJ2-1, with D tentatively TRBD1 (5 bases). Trimming took off 7 bases at V and 5 bases at J, with 12 bases between the two ends. Germline V CDR1 and CDR2: ENHRY, SYGVKD. The CDR3 contains 13 residues.

This clonotype was observed many times. This chain connects TRBV6-5 to TRBJ1-6; 8 bases match TRBD1. Per the germline V gene, CDR1 is MNHEY and CDR2 is SVGAGI. CDR3 size: 15 residues. After removal of 4 bases from V and 7 bases from J, the junction contained 6 bases not matched to a gene. The CDR3 is CASSFADRANSPLHF. The DNA for the CDR3 is TGTGCCAGCAGTTTCGCGGACAGGGCCAATTCACCCCTCCACTTT.

This clonotype has a count of ten or more. The chain combines TRBV6-5 with TRBJ2-2, with D tentatively TRBD1 (5 bases). V lost 8 bases and J 7 bases, leaving 17 bases between the germline ends. Germline V gene data show CDR1 as MNHEY and CDR2 as SVGAGI. The CDR3 spans 14 residues. This CDR3 is CASWDPGFGGELFF. The CDR3 region has the DNA TGTGCCAGCTGGGATCCAGGGTTCGGCGGGGAGCTGTTTTTT.

Remarks on this clonotype: This may arise from a read error, as a much more abundant clone is one base away. The chain is built from TRBV19 and TRBJ1-5, with a weak D call TRBD1 (5 bases). Trimming left V 7 bases short and J 3 bases short, with 10 bases between. Germline loops: CDR1 LNHDA, CDR2 SQIVND (reference sequence). There are 13 residues in the CDR3. This chain's CDR3 is CASTGLSNQPQHF. Here the CDR3 DNA reads TGTGCCAGTACGGGGCTCTCCAATCAGCCCCAGCATTTT.

This clonotype was found many times. This chain uses TRBV12-3 or TRBV12-4 with TRBJ2-7; D is ambiguous. The CDR3 has 15 residues. V was cut by 4 bases and J by 3 bases, with 16 bases left in between. CDR3 nucleotide sequence: TGTGCCAGCAGTTCTCAAGGGCAAAGAGGCTACGAGCAGTACTTC. Translation gives CASSSQGQRGYEQYF.

The chain employs TRBV25-1 and TRBJ1-2; D is ambiguous. The CDR3 length is 15 residues. The V gene lost 10 bases and the J gene lost 4 bases, with 22 bases spanning the gap. CDR1 is MGHDK and CDR2 is SYGVNS in the germline V gene. The CDR3 spells CAIGPRLHCPYGYTF. The CDR3, as DNA: TGTGCCATCGGCCCCAGGCTCCACTGCCCCTATGGCTACACCTTC.

This clonotype was recorded at least ten times. The chain combines TRBV5-1 with TRBJ1-2, with 7 bases fitting TRBD1. Germline V gene lookup returns CDR1 SGHRS and CDR2 YFSETQ. The CDR3 consists of 14 residues. J lost 4 bases, V lost 1 base, and 4 bases had no gene match. CDR3 region: CASSLTGESYGYTF. The DNA of the CDR3 is TGCGCCAGCAGCTTGACAGGGGAAAGCTATGGCTACACCTTC.

The sample holds many counts of this clonotype. This chain links TRBV4-3 with TRBJ2-7; 10 bases agree with TRBD1. The germline CDR1 and CDR2 sequences are LGHNA and YSLEER. The V and J ends lost 4 bases and 3 bases, in that order; junction bases with no gene match: 9. The CDR3 consists of 16 residues. DNA of the CDR3: TGCGCCAGCAGCCGCCAACCGACAGGGGGCTTCTACGAGCAGTACTTC. This gives the protein CASSRQPTGGFYEQYF.

Of note for this clonotype: A much larger clone is a single base away; this may be a read error. This chain joins TRBV4-1 and TRBJ2-4; 8 nucleotides align to TRBD2. This CDR3 spans 15 amino acids. Germline-derived CDR1 and CDR2 are MGHRA and YSYEKL. This CDR3 is CASSPYPWTSNIQCF. The CDR3 DNA reads as TGCGCCAGCAGCCCCTACCCTTGGACTAGCAACATTCAGTGCTTC.

This clonotype was counted many times. The chain joins TRBV29-1 to TRBJ2-5; D is undetermined. CDR1 and CDR2 from the germline V gene are SQVTM and ANQGSEA. The V gene lost 7 bases and the J gene lost 1 base, with 10 bases spanning the gap. This CDR3 has 12 residues. The CDR3 here is CSGAPGQETQYF. The CDR3 coding sequence is TGCAGCGGGGCCCCGGGCCAAGAGACCCAGTACTTC.

This clonotype occurred many times. This rearrangement joins TRBV20-1 to TRBJ1-4; TRBD1 might be the D (5 bases). This CDR3 contains 15 residues. V lost 3 bases and J lost 2, with 13 bases in between. Germline V gene data show CDR1 as DFQATT and CDR2 as SNEGSKA (reference sequence). The CDR3: CSASSRGRTNEKLFF. The CDR3 DNA reads TGCAGTGCTAGCAGTAGGGGACGGACTAATGAAAAACTGTTTTTT.

The table lists this clonotype with many counts. This rearrangement joins TRBV4-1 to TRBJ2-1; 7 bases line up with TRBD1. Germline V gene data show CDR1 as MGHRA and CDR2 as YSYEKL. J gave up 0 bases and V 4 bases, and 3 bases lay outside the gene matches. The CDR3 extends over 15 amino acids. In DNA, the CDR3 is TGCGCCAGCAGCCCCGGGACAGTCTCCTACAATGAGCAGTTCTTC. Encoded protein: CASSPGTVSYNEQFF.

In this sample, this clonotype turned up many times. The J gene is TRBJ1-6, the V gene TRBV6-6, with D possibly TRBD1 on 5 matching bases. V gave up 10 bases and J gave up 10 bases, with 14 bases separating them. This CDR3 region has 12 residues. From germline, CDR1 is MNHNY and CDR2 SVGAGI (reference sequence). The chain's CDR3 is CATSREASPLHF. The DNA of the CDR3 is TGTGCCACCTCCAGGGAGGCCTCACCCCTCCACTTT.

Concerning this clonotype itself: This may arise from a read error, as a much more abundant clone is one base away. The DNA of the CDR3 is TGTACCATCTGCCTCTATCGACTAGCGGGGGGTCTGAACACCGGGGAGCTGTTTTTT. This gives the protein CTICLYRLAGGLNTGELFF. The chain joins TRBV10-3 to TRBJ2-2, with 13 bases aligning to TRBD2. CDR3 length: 19 amino acids. Per the germline V gene, CDR1 is ENHRY and CDR2 is SYGVKD.

This clonotype was counted many times. The chain carries TRBV7-2 and TRBJ2-3, with 9 bases fitting TRBD2. The CDR3 loop spans 15 amino acids. After removal of 2 bases from V and 2 bases from J, the junction contained 2 bases not matched to a gene. Germline assignment: CDR1 SGHTA and CDR2 FQGNSA. CDR3 protein: CASSLPGLATDTQYF. CDR3 in DNA: TGTGCCAGCAGCTTACCGGGACTAGCCACAGATACGCAGTATTTT.

This clonotype was seen repeatedly, ten times or more. The chain links TRBV10-3 to TRBJ2-7; D uncertain. Germline V gives CDR1 ENHRY, CDR2 SYGVKD. The CDR3 has 12 amino acids. With 8 bases removed from V and 0 bases from J, the gap between germline ends came to 8 bases. The CDR3 loop is CAIRTLSYEQYF. The DNA of the CDR3 is TGTGCCATCCGGACGCTCTCCTACGAGCAGTACTTC.

This clonotype was detected ten times or more. The genes are TRBV20-1 and TRBJ1-2, with 7 bases fitting TRBD1. The CDR3 contains 14 residues. V lost 3 bases to trimming and J lost 8 bases; unmatched junction nucleotides: 12. Looked up from germline, CDR1 is DFQATT and CDR2 is SNEGSKA (reference sequence). CDR3 nucleotide sequence: TGCAGTGCTAGTGACGACAGGGTTAAAAACGGCTACACCTTC. Translation gives CSASDDRVKNGYTF.

This clonotype was seen more than once but under ten times. The J gene is TRBJ2-7, the V gene TRBV10-2; 10 nucleotides align to TRBD2. CDR3 length: 15 amino acids. Unmatched junction bases numbered 7, after V lost 5 bases and J lost 3 bases. Germline values: CDR1 WSHSY, CDR2 SAAADI. The chain's CDR3 is CASSLNSGGVYEQYF. CDR3 coding DNA: TGCGCCAGCAGTCTCAACAGCGGGGGGGTCTACGAGCAGTACTTC.

This clonotype appeared many times. The chain recombines TRBV10-3 with TRBJ2-5, with D possibly being TRBD1 or TRBD2 (5 bases each). CDR3 length: 14 residues. Trimming took off 6 bases at V and 5 bases at J, with 16 bases between the two ends. Germline V gene lookup returns CDR1 ENHRY and CDR2 SYGVKD. The CDR3 spells CAISARGDVETQYF. Written as DNA, the CDR3 is TGTGCCATCAGCGCGAGAGGGGACGTCGAGACCCAGTACTTC.